What follows describes a single TCR beta chain. Looked up from germline, CDR1 is MNHEY and CDR2 is SVGAGI. The CDR3 totals 14 residues. V was clipped by 6 bases and J by 7 bases, with 16 bases between them. These data are taken from a study of blood T cell repertoires in COVID-19. Overall study: Sample material is recorded as cDNA or gDNA derived from T cells, B-cell-depleted T cells, or PBMCs.

Ages ranged from about 18 to 90 years, with residence in fewer than 25 US areas. In the source study's methods: Estimation of nucleated cell counts relied on the amplification of reference gene primers. Produced via immunoSEQ multiplex PCR; TCRdb's table is partial and in-frame only. V and J calls and clone size are given by that table; D and trimming were obtained from the DNA. Of approximately 400,000 clones in the sample, 75% to 90% were seen once. This chain links TRBV6-5 with TRBJ2-1; TRBD2 is a possible D gene (5 bases). Sequencing was done on a sample of PBMCs or T cells enriched from blood (not recorded which). This receptor was obtained from a woman in her 50s who had recovered from COVID-19. For the CDR3, the DNA is TGTGCCAGCAGCCAGGACGTCGGGGTAAATGAGCAGTTCTTC. Translated, it gives CASSQDVGVNEQFF.